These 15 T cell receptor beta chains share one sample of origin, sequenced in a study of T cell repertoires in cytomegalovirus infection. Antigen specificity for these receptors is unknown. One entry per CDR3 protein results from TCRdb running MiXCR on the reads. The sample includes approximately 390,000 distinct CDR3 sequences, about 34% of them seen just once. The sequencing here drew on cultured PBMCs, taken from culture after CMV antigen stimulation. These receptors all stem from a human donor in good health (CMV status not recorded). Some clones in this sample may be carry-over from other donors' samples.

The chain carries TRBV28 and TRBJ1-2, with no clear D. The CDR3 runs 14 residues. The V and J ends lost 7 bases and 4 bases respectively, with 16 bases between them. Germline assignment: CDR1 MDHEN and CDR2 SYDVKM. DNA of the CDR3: TGTGCCAGCAACCCCGGTGGGTTTCTCTATGGCTACACCTTC. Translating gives CASNPGGFLYGYTF.

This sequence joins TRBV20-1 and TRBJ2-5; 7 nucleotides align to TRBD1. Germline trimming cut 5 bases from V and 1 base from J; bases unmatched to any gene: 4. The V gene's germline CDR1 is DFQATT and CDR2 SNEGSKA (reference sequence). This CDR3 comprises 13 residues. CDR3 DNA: TGCAGTGCTCCCCGGACAGGCCAAGAGACCCAGTACTTC. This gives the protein CSAPRTGQETQYF.

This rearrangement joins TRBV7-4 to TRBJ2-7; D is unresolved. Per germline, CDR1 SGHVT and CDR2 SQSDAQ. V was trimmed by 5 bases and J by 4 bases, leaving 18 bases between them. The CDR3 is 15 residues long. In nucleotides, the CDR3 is TGTGCCAGCAGCACAACCCCCAACAGTCCGTACGAGCAGTACTTC. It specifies CASSTTPNSPYEQYF.

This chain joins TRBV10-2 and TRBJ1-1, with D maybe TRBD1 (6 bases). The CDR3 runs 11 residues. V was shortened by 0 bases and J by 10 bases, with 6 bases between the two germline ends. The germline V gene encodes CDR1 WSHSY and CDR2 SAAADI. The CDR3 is CASSESGGAFF. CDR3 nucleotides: TGCGCCAGCAGTGAGTCAGGGGGAGCTTTCTTT.

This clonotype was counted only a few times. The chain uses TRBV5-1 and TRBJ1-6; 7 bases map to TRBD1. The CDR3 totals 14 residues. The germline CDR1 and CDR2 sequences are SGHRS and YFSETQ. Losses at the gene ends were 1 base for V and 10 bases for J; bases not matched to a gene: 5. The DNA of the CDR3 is TGCGCCAGCAGCTTGAGGACAGGACCGTCACCCCTCCACTTT. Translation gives CASSLRTGPSPLHF.

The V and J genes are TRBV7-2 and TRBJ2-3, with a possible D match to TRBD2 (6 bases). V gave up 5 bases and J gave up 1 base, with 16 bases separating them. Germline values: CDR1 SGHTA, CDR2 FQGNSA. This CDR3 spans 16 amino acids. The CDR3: CASSPAGWFGTDTQYF. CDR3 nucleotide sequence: TGTGCCAGCAGCCCCGCGGGGTGGTTTGGCACAGATACGCAGTATTTT.

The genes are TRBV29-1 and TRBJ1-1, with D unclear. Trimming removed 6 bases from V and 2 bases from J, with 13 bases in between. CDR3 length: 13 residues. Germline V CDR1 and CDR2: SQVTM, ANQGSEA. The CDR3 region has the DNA TGCAGCGTCAACGGACGGGGAAACACTGAAGCTTTCTTT. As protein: CSVNGRGNTEAFF. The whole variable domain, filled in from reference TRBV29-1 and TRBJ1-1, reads SAVISQKPSRDICQRGTSLTIQCQVDSQVTMMFWYRQQPGQSLTLIATANQGSEATYESGFVIDKFPISRPNLTFSTLTVSNMSPEDSSIYLCSVNGRGNTEAFFGQGTRLTVV.

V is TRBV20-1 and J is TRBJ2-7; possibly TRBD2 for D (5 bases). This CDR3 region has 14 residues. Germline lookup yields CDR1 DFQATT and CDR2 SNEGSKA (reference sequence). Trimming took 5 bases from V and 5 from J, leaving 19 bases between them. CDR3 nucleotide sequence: TGCAGTGCTGCCAAAACTAGTGCAGTGCACGAGCAGTACTTC. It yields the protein CSAAKTSAVHEQYF.

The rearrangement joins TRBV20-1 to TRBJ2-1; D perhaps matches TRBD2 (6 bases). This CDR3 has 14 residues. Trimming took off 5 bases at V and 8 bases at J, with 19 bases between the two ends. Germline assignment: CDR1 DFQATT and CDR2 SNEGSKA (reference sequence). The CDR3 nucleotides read TGCAGTGCTCCGGGACTTCCCGGCGGGGATGAGCAGTTCTTC. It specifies CSAPGLPGGDEQFF.

The CDR3 sequence: CASSLLGWIQFF. CDR3 nucleotides: TGTGCCAGCAGCTTATTGGGGTGGATACAGTTCTTC. V and J are TRBV7-2 and TRBJ2-1; D is unclear. Trimming removed 2 bases at V and 13 bases at J, with 12 bases between. From germline, CDR1 is SGHTA and CDR2 FQGNSA. This CDR3 has 12 amino acids.

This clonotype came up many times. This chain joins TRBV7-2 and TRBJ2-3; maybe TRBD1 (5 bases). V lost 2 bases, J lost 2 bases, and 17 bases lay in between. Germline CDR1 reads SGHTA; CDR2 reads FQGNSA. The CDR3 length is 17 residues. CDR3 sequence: CASSLISWPGHTDTQYF. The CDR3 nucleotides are TGTGCCAGCAGCTTAATAAGCTGGCCAGGGCACACAGATACGCAGTATTTT.

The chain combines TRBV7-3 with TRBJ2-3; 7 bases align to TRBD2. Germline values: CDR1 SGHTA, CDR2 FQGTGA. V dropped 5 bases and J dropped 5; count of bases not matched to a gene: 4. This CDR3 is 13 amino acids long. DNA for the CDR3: TGTGCCAGCAGCCGATCGGGGGGAGATACGCAGTATTTT. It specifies CASSRSGGDTQYF.

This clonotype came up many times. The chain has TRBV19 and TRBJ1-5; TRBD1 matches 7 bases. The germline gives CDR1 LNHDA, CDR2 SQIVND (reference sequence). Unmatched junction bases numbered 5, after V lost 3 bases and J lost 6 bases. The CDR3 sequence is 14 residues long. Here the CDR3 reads CASSIGQGGQPQHF. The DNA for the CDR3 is TGTGCCAGTAGTATTGGTCAGGGGGGTCAGCCCCAGCATTTT.

In DNA, the CDR3 is TGTGCCAGCAGAACCGACAGCAATCAGCCCCAGCATTTT. Protein product: CASRTDSNQPQHF. V gene TRBV6-6 combines with J gene TRBJ1-5; no reliable D call. V lost 6 bases, J lost 1 base, and 7 bases lay in between. Germline loops: CDR1 MNHNY, CDR2 SVGAGI (reference sequence). This CDR3 is 13 amino acids long.

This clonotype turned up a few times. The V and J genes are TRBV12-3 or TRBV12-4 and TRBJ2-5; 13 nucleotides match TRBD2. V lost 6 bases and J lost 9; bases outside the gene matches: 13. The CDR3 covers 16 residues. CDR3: CASRLRTSGGLGAQYF. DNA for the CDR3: TGTGCCAGCAGACTTCGGACTAGCGGGGGCCTAGGGGCCCAGTACTTC.